These 20 T cell receptor beta chains were all obtained from the same sample, sequenced in a study of blood T cell repertoires in COVID-19. Profiling relied on immunoSEQ multiplex PCR, and the TCRdb table lists in-frame clones only, not all of them. The profile shows about 64,000 clones, roughly 93% of them singletons. The sequencing input was peripheral blood. The receptors derive from a human donor in a cohort sampled during active COVID-19.

The chain recombines TRBV6-6 with TRBJ2-1, with 10 bases that match TRBD2. Germline CDR1 reads MNHNY; CDR2 reads SVGAGI (reference sequence). The V segment lost 7 bases and the J segment 6 bases; nucleotides outside the gene matches: 12. The CDR3 is 16 residues long. Here the CDR3 reads CASTPDLAGVSNEQFF. Here the CDR3 DNA reads TGTGCCAGCACCCCAGACCTAGCGGGGGTATCCAATGAGCAGTTCTTC.

The chain carries TRBV18 and TRBJ2-1; 8 bases map to TRBD2. The CDR3 has 18 residues. Germline assignment: CDR1 KGHSH and CDR2 LQKENI. Losses at the gene ends were 1 base for V and 6 bases for J; bases not matched to a gene: 14. The CDR3 DNA is TGTGCCAGCTCACCACTCACGGGTGGAGCGGGAGTGGGCAATGAGCAGTTCTTC. It codes for CASSPLTGGAGVGNEQFF.

This sequence joins TRBV5-1 and TRBJ1-4; possibly TRBD1 for D (5 bases). The CDR3 sequence is 15 residues long. V lost 1 base and J 4 bases, leaving 11 bases between the germline ends. Germline assignment: CDR1 SGHRS and CDR2 YFSETQ. CDR3 DNA sequence: TGCGCCAGCAGCTTGTTCCCGACAGATAATGAAAAACTGTTTTTT. Protein sequence: CASSLFPTDNEKLFF.

The chain recombines TRBV28 with TRBJ1-1; D remains unclear. CDR1 is MDHEN and CDR2 is SYDVKM in the germline V gene. The V and J ends lost 3 bases and 1 base respectively, with 9 bases between them. CDR3 length: 14 amino acids. CDR3 bases: TGTGCCAGCAGTTTGTTGGGGAGGAACACTGAAGCTTTCTTT. This translates into CASSLLGRNTEAFF.

The rearrangement links TRBV4-2 to TRBJ2-5; 8 nucleotides align to TRBD1. The V gene's germline CDR1 is LGHNA and CDR2 YNFKEQ. The ends lost 2 bases at V and 5 bases at J; junction bases unmatched: 4. This CDR3 is 14 amino acids long. This chain's CDR3 is CASSQRQGLETQYF. CDR3 in DNA: TGTGCCAGCAGCCAAAGACAGGGGTTGGAGACCCAGTACTTC.

The chain links TRBV13 to TRBJ1-2; no reliable D call. Germline CDR1 reads PRHDT; CDR2 reads FYEKMQ (reference sequence). The V gene lost 8 bases and the J gene lost 5 bases, with 18 bases spanning the gap. CDR3 length: 14 residues. The CDR3 DNA is TGTGCCAGCTCGAGATCTCTCCACCTATATGGCTACACCTTC. Amino acids: CASSRSLHLYGYTF.

This clone appeared a single time. The rearrangement uses TRBV4-3 and TRBJ2-3; 10 bases agree with TRBD1. CDR1 is LGHNA, CDR2 YSLEER, per germline. Trimming took 4 bases from V and 7 from J; bases not matched to a gene: 8. This CDR3 contains 15 residues. The CDR3, as DNA: TGCGCCAGCAGCCTCATGGGACAGGGGCAAAATACGCAGTATTTT. It yields the protein CASSLMGQGQNTQYF.

The chain couples TRBV19 to TRBJ2-2; TRBD1 matches at 11 bases. Per the germline V gene, CDR1 is LNHDA and CDR2 is SQIVND (reference sequence). The CDR3 is 15 residues long. Trimming removed 5 bases from V and 10 bases from J; junction bases left unmatched: 9. CDR3: CASSSRTGGGSELFF. The CDR3, as DNA: TGTGCCAGTAGTTCTCGGACAGGGGGCGGTTCGGAGCTGTTTTTT.

V and J are TRBV7-3 and TRBJ2-7; D possibly corresponds to TRBD2 (5 bases). The V end was cut by 2 bases, the J end by 0 bases, with 14 bases between. This CDR3 contains 16 residues. CDR1 and CDR2 from the germline V gene are SGHTA and FQGTGA. The CDR3 protein is CASSLSRRALSYEQYF. CDR3 sequence (DNA): TGTGCCAGCAGCTTATCAAGGCGGGCCCTCTCCTACGAGCAGTACTTC.

The V gene is TRBV14, the J gene TRBJ2-1, with 10 bases aligning to TRBD2. Trimming at V came to 3 bases and at J to 3 bases, leaving 2 bases not matched to a gene. The CDR3 contains 15 residues. The V gene's germline CDR1 is SGHDN and CDR2 FVKESK. CDR3 loop: CASSHLAGGYNEQFF. CDR3 in DNA: TGTGCCAGCAGCCACTTAGCGGGGGGCTACAATGAGCAGTTCTTC.

A single count supports this clone. The chain combines TRBV29-1 with TRBJ2-6; TRBD1 aligns across 8 bases. Trimming removed 4 bases from V and 3 bases from J; junction bases left unmatched: 5. The germline gives CDR1 SQVTM, CDR2 ANQGSEA. This CDR3 spans 15 amino acids. CDR3 bases: TGCAGCGTTGGGGCAGGGGGCTATGGGGCCAACGTCCTGACTTTC. Translating it yields CSVGAGGYGANVLTF.

The V gene is TRBV11-2, the J gene TRBJ2-5; 7 bases are a match to TRBD1. This CDR3 has 11 amino acids. Unmatched junction bases numbered 6, after V lost 6 bases and J lost 11 bases. The germline gives CDR1 SGHAT, CDR2 FQNNGV. The CDR3 here is CASRNPGQQYF. The DNA for the CDR3 is TGTGCCAGCAGGAATCCGGGACAGCAGTACTTC. The variable domain in full, completed from reference TRBV11-2 and TRBJ2-5, reads EAGVAQSPRYKIIEKRQSVAFWCNPISGHATLYWYQQILGQGPKLLIQFQNNGVVDDSQLPKDRFSAERLKGVDSTLKIQPAKLEDSAVYLCASRNPGQQYFGPGTRLLVL.

The chain combines TRBV28 with TRBJ2-7; D uncertain. V was cut by 6 bases and J by 7 bases, with 19 bases left in between. CDR3 size: 14 residues. Germline V CDR1 and CDR2: MDHEN, SYDVKM. CDR3 nucleotide sequence: TGTGCCAGCAGCCCCGTTGAGCGCAACGGGGAGCAGTACTTC. Residues: CASSPVERNGEQYF.

The CDR3 DNA reads as TGTGCCAGCAGGGGACAGGGGCTCACTAATGAAAAACTGTTTTTT. The encoded protein is CASRGQGLTNEKLFF. V gene TRBV2 combines with J gene TRBJ1-4; 10 nucleotides match TRBD1. Germline V gene sequence: CDR1 SNHLY, CDR2 FYNNEI. V lost 6 bases to trimming and J lost 2 bases; unmatched junction nucleotides: 3. The CDR3 extends over 15 amino acids.

The rearrangement uses TRBV7-8 and TRBJ1-5; possibly TRBD1 for D (5 bases). V was trimmed by 7 bases and J by 5 bases, leaving 15 bases between them. This CDR3 region has 14 residues. Per germline, CDR1 SGHVS and CDR2 FQNEAQ. The CDR3 nucleotides are TGTGCCAGCACCGACCCGGGGGGTTATCAGCCCCAGCATTTT. Its translation is CASTDPGGYQPQHF.

J is TRBJ2-2 and V is TRBV5-1; 8 bases line up with TRBD2. The ends lost 4 bases at V and 7 bases at J; junction bases unmatched: 18. Germline values: CDR1 SGHRS, CDR2 YFSETQ. CDR3 length: 18 residues. The CDR3 DNA reads as TGCGCCAGCAGCATCCTATTGATGGCGGGAGGCTTCGACGGGGAGCTGTTTTTT. Protein product: CASSILLMAGGFDGELFF.

V is TRBV7-8 and J is TRBJ2-5; no clear D gene. From germline, CDR1 is SGHVS and CDR2 FQNEAQ. V shed 1 base and J shed 1 base, with 10 bases lying between them. This CDR3 comprises 15 residues. CDR3 nucleotide sequence: TGTGCCAGCAGCTTAGGGCTTATTTCCCAAGAGACCCAGTACTTC. Translating it yields CASSLGLISQETQYF.

This sequence joins TRBV7-9 and TRBJ2-3, with 10 bases fitting TRBD1. The CDR3 has 18 residues. J lost 3 bases, V lost 0 bases, and 9 bases had no gene match. Germline loops: CDR1 SEHNR, CDR2 FQNEAQ (reference sequence). The CDR3 is CASSLALKTGGATDTQYF. In nucleotides, the CDR3 is TGTGCCAGCAGCTTAGCCCTGAAGACAGGGGGCGCAACAGATACGCAGTATTTT.

This chain links TRBV18 with TRBJ2-3; 8 nucleotides align to TRBD1. Germline trimming cut 0 bases from V and 1 base from J; bases unmatched to any gene: 0. The CDR3 sequence is 15 residues long. Germline CDR1 and CDR2: KGHSH and LQKENI. This CDR3 is CASSPPTGGTDTQYF. DNA for the CDR3: TGTGCCAGCTCACCACCGACAGGGGGCACAGATACGCAGTATTTT.

This rearrangement joins TRBV5-6 to TRBJ2-1; the D gene is possibly TRBD2 (6 bases). The CDR3 extends over 17 amino acids. In germline, CDR1 is SGHDT, CDR2 YYEEEE. The germline V and J ends were trimmed by 0 bases and 5 bases, with 18 bases remaining between them. CDR3 sequence: CASSLETGRGRDNEQFF. The DNA of the CDR3 is TGTGCCAGCAGCTTGGAAACCGGGAGAGGACGTGACAATGAGCAGTTCTTC.